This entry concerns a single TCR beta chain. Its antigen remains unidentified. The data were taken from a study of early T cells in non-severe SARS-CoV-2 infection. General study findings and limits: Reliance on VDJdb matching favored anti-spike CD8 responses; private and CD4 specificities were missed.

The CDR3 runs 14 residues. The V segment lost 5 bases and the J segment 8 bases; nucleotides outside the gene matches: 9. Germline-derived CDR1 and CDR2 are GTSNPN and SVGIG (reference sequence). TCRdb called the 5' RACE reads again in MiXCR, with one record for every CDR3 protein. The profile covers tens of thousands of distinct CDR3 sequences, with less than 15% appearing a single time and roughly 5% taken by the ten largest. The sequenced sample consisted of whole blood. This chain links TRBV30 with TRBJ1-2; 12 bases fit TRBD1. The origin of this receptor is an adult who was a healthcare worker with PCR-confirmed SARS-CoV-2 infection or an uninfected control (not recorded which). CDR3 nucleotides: TGTGCCTGGGGACCGGGACAGGGGGCTCGGGGCTACACCTTC. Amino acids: CAWGPGQGARGYTF.